Included here is one TCR beta chain sequence, with context. This receptor's antigen is unknown. Base qualities are not provided; no much larger clone lies one nucleotide away. The cohort was made up of 500 to 800 healthy bone marrow donors. At the time of sampling, all cohort members were nominally healthy, though unrecorded immune exposures were likely present. The donor tested CMV seropositive, placing the donor among the approximately 290 seropositive members of the cohort. Every donor gave a peripheral blood sample, and the peripheral blood mononuclear cells from that sample were used for TCR beta sequencing. Genomic DNA was extracted from the blood cell samples with the Qiagen DNeasy Blood Extraction Kit. Preparation of the library involved the immunoSEQ multiplex PCR assay. The multiplex PCR relied on a mix of 60 forward primers for TCR Vbeta segments and 13 reverse primers for TCR Jbeta segments. A multiplex PCR assay on genomic DNA amplified the CDR3 region of rearranged TCR beta genes. Amplified TCR beta libraries were sequenced as 87-base-pair reads on the Illumina HiSeq System. In the source study's methods: Across the 670 or so repertoires, a later analysis counted 80 million or so unique TCR beta chains, around 10 million of which were shared by at least two donors. To remove PCR and sequencing errors, raw reads were error-corrected and collapsed into unique sequences using a nearest-neighbor algorithm that merged closely related sequences. V, D and J gene segments were assigned by aligning CDR3 sequences to IMGT reference sequences. For a sequence to be retained, at least a six-nucleotide match to both a V gene segment and a J gene segment was required. Rearrangements were classified as productive when the CDR3 lacked stop codons and remained in frame with V and J, and all other rearrangements were classified as non-productive. Following IMGT convention, CDR3 was defined as the stretch from the second conserved V-encoded cysteine to the conserved J-encoded phenylalanine. The earlier analysis of 500 to 650 of the donors excluded any sequence lacking an unambiguous match to a single V gene segment. In an earlier analysis of some 590 of the donors, a V segment was called functional when productive rearrangements were above 56.7%, and segregating when the standard deviation between donors exceeded 5%. To diagnose cytomegalovirus status from the catalog of TCR beta chain sequences, a statistical classification framework was built. In a later analysis, V and J genes were assigned by comparing TCR nucleotide sequences against IMGT/GENE-DB human TR gene sequences. Using the TCRdist pipeline, a later analysis assigned CDR3 sequences along with most-parsimonious VDJ recombination scenarios. In a later analysis, every TCR beta chain was defined by the combination of its CDR3 amino acid sequence and its V-gene family, and reads without a unique V-gene family were dropped. As a way to deal with suspected cross-contamination and a sequencing artifact, a later analysis dropped 500 to 700 nucleotide sequences that were highly shared and had low generation probability. In a later analysis, a clonal expansion index was calculated for each public chain from normalized within-repertoire ranks of inferred template counts. A later analysis computed generation probabilities with a VDJ recombination model fitted to out-of-frame rearrangements, and checked the results against IGoR. Hypergeometric tests were used in a later analysis to score TCR-TCR, TCR-HLA and TCR-CMV co-occurrence, with a repertoire-size bias correction applied to the TCR pairs. A later analysis estimated false discovery rates by permuting HLA or CMV assignments 20 times. In a later analysis, co-occurring TCRs were grouped with DBSCAN, and TCRdist sequence similarity was added when clustering was performed within HLA-allele-positive subsets. For co-occurrence clustering, repertoires with fewer than 30,000 or more than 120,000 public chains were excluded, along with 5 or 6 repertoires with anomalous nucleotide sharing. TCRdb provides this immuneACCESS table in a form limited to in-frame rearrangements. Some clones are lacking; in checked studies, under half of them reflect an unresolved V gene, and why the rest are absent is not known. V, J and clone size are taken as reported in that table, and D and trimming were inferred from the DNA itself. This sample is represented by 110,000 to 150,000 clones; 70% to 85% of them were singletons. Together, the top ten hold roughly 9.9% of the sample.

This record comes from a study of cytomegalovirus exposure and HLA in healthy donors (dated by TCRdb to 2015 to 2018). A note on the overall study: In an earlier analysis of 587 of the donors, 276 Gb of sequence data and 90 million to 120 million unique TCR beta sequences from roughly 200 million T cells were reported. An earlier analysis of around 640 of the donors used high-throughput TCR beta sequencing to judge whether each TCR beta V gene segment behaved as functional or pseudogenic. Every repertoire in the discovery cohort had been generated on one and the same sequencing platform. Donor age, sex, ethnicity and CMV serostatus were compiled alongside the repertoire data. The T cell repertoires of under 750 subjects were profiled by immunosequencing and related to cytomegalovirus serostatus. Approximately 310 gigabases of sequencing data and 70 million to 100 million unique TCR sequences were included in an early release covering several hundred HLA-typed donors. HLA typing covered class I and class II loci at four-digit resolution. A later analysis re-analyzed previously published TCR beta repertoires from roughly 690 donors and added high-resolution HLA genotyping to study TCR occurrence patterns. Besides the first cohort of around 700 subjects, a separate validation cohort made up of around 120 different subjects was used. In the later analysis, no new phenotypic data were used to find candidate immune exposures; instead, reliance was placed on TCR beta sequences and their occurrence across donors. Genome-wide SNP genotypes for about three fifths of the roughly 700 donors were used in a later genetic analysis, which treated that subset as a discovery cohort. The genetic ancestry cluster associated with self-reported Caucasian donors included 81% of the 300 to 400 genotyped donors. The number of typed donors differed by locus: about 620-630 for A, B, C, DRB1 and DQB1; 522 for DQA1; approximately 600 for DPA1; and some 470 for DPB1. The study was designed to test whether signatures of past pathogen exposure could be identified by cataloging public T cell receptors. Across about 370 genotyped donors of the cohort, an average of roughly 250,000 unique TCR beta nucleotide sequences per donor were sequenced, and approximately 17% of those sequences were non-productive. A handful of DR-DQ haplotypes were handled as single units for association and clustering because linkage in the cohort was strong. High-throughput TCR immunosequencing, statistical association of individual TCRs with disease status, and machine learning were combined to predict cytomegalovirus infection status.

The V end gives up 3 bases and the J end 15 bases, leaving 11 bases in the junction not matched to a gene. From the cysteine through the phenylalanine, the CDR3 covers 12 amino acids. Just CDR3 DNA is preserved here, 36 bases in frame from base 1. CDR1 and CDR2 are read off the germline V gene (reference sequence) as GTSNPN and SVGIG. The paper's findings and limits, for the study overall: According to a later analysis, TCR association rates differed among HLA loci, with DRB1 alleles showing the most associated TCRs and HLA-C alleles showing the fewest. Sequencing depth was assumed to be roughly uniform across donors in the presence/absence analyses, though that assumption may not hold. An association between a missense DCLRE1C variant and V-gene and J-gene trimming of TCR beta chains was found in a later genetic analysis and replicated in an independent cohort. Assigning TCR associations to individual alleles was difficult when HLA alleles, especially DR and DQ, strongly co-occurred. Because counts were too low, seventeen rarely observed V segments, including chromosome 9 orphons, were excluded from the earlier analysis of a few hundred of the donors. The classifier was reported to diagnose cytomegalovirus status with high specificity and sensitivity in both the original cohort and the validation cohort. According to the authors, the approach could potentially be generalized to other disease states and immunological phenotypes. In the study, 150 to 200 TCR beta chains were listed as associated with cytomegalovirus. In an earlier analysis of approximately 590 of the donors, most TCR beta V segments appeared in productive rearrangements about 90% or about 30% of the time, broadly matching IMGT annotations. A further reported finding was that TCR beta sequences accurately predicted the HLA-A and HLA-B alleles for most subjects in the first cohort. According to a later genetic analysis, donors in an Asian-associated ancestry cluster had fewer N-insertions in productive TCRs than the approximately 610-donor mean. HLA typing was unavailable for some donors at each locus, so association tests used only the typed subset. The sequencing pipeline was judged likely to have produced a cluster of highly shared sequence variants as a technical artifact. A later analysis found that HLA-associated TCR beta chains were more clonally expanded and had lower generation probabilities than equally common non-associated chains. Immune exposure information for the cohort was limited to CMV serostatus. In this cohort, only TCR beta chains were sequenced, and detectable features were limited by the absence of alpha or paired-chain data. At a false discovery rate of 0.05, a later analysis linked about 16,000 TCR beta sequences to specific HLA alleles. Across donors, most TCR sequences were observed very rarely, whereas some public TCRs were present in many individuals. Linkage disequilibrium might explain the correlated functional status among segregating V segments, but an unknown experimental factor could not be excluded. Because the 87-base-pair reads could not distinguish some IMGT-functional V segments, including TRBV6-2 and TRBV6-3, those segments were excluded. In a later analysis, most CMV-associated TCR beta chains were found to appear HLA-restricted, with HLA associations seemingly driven largely by CMV exposure. Three of the identified cytomegalovirus-associated TCR beta chains were confirmed in vitro to be specific for cytomegalovirus antigens. A later analysis reported that several top co-occurrence clusters appeared linked to parvovirus B19, influenza, CMV and Epstein-Barr virus.

This sequence was found in an older woman in good health and CMV-seropositive. The chain is assembled from TRBV30 and TRBJ1-3; 7 central bases correspond to TRBD1. What was sequenced was PBMCs. The CDR3 protein sequence reads: CAWSRLPGQTYF. At the DNA level, the sequence is TGTGCCTGGAGCCGCTTACCGGGACAGACATATTTT.